These 25 T cell receptor beta chains share one sample of origin, sequenced in a study of technical replicates of blood from four donors. The table came from immunoSEQ multiplex PCR; TCRdb's copy has only in-frame clones and leaves some out. In the table there are tens of thousands of clones, 95% to 97% of which are singletons. Sample: T cells isolated from PBMCs. Receptors originate from a human donor in good health.

CDR3 bases: TGCGCCAGCAGTGATCGTGTATCCTACGAGCAGTACTTC. As protein: CASSDRVSYEQYF. The rearrangement uses TRBV10-2 and TRBJ2-7; D unclear. The ends were cut back, 3 bases at V and 1 base at J, with 7 bases in the middle. CDR3 length: 13 residues. The germline V gene has CDR1 WSHSY and CDR2 SAAADI.

V usage is TRBV27 and J usage is TRBJ1-2, with D possibly matching TRBD1 (5 bases). The germline gives CDR1 MNHEY, CDR2 SMNVEV (reference sequence). The germline V and J ends were trimmed by 4 bases and 2 bases, with 17 bases remaining between them. CDR3 length: 16 residues. The CDR3 nucleotides read TGTGCCAGCAGTTCCAGCCTCGACAGCTTAAACTATGGCTACACCTTC. As protein: CASSSSLDSLNYGYTF.

This chain connects TRBV19 to TRBJ2-7; TRBD1 matches at 12 bases. This CDR3 has 14 residues. J lost 5 bases, V lost 5 bases, and 4 bases had no gene match. The germline V gene encodes CDR1 LNHDA and CDR2 SQIVND (reference sequence). In nucleotides, the CDR3 is TGTGCCAGTAGTGCCGGGACAGGGGGCAACGAGCAGTACTTC. It codes for CASSAGTGGNEQYF.

The V gene is TRBV5-1, the J gene TRBJ1-2, with 7 bases matching TRBD1. This CDR3 has 14 residues. CDR1 is SGHRS, CDR2 YFSETQ, per germline. The V segment lost 3 bases and the J segment 3 bases; nucleotides outside the gene matches: 5. DNA for the CDR3: TGCGCCAGCAGCTGGGTAGACAGGGACTATGGCTACACCTTC. Residues: CASSWVDRDYGYTF.

J is TRBJ1-2 and V is TRBV6-4, with D uncertain. Deletions cut 5 bases from V and 5 bases from J, with 9 bases between. The CDR3 consists of 12 residues. CDR1 is MRHNA and CDR2 is SNTAGT in the germline V gene. The DNA for the CDR3 is TGTGCCAGCAGTCACAACGATTATGGCTACACCTTC. This sequence encodes CASSHNDYGYTF.

V gene TRBV7-6 combines with J gene TRBJ2-6; tentative D call: TRBD1 (6 bases). Germline CDR1 SGHVS, CDR2 FNYEAQ. CDR3 length: 19 residues. The V end lost 4 bases, the J end lost 0 bases, and 19 bases lay between the germline ends. DNA of the CDR3: TGTGCCAGCAGCTCTACGAGGACAGCTCTAGTCTCTGGGGCCAACGTCCTGACTTTC. The encoded protein is CASSSTRTALVSGANVLTF.

The gene calls are TRBV19 and TRBJ1-1; a possible D gene is TRBD1 (6 bases). Trimming shortened V by 8 bases and J by 0 bases, and 16 bases separated the two germline ends. In germline, CDR1 is LNHDA, CDR2 SQIVND (reference sequence). The CDR3 contains 15 residues. CDR3 amino acids: CASEGGWGMNTEAFF. CDR3 bases: TGTGCCAGTGAAGGGGGTTGGGGTATGAACACTGAAGCTTTCTTT.

V gene TRBV9 combines with J gene TRBJ2-5, with 7 bases that match TRBD1. The V and J ends lost 5 bases and 5 bases, in that order; junction bases with no gene match: 9. The CDR3 is made up of 14 amino acids. Germline values: CDR1 SGDLS, CDR2 YYNGEE. CDR3 sequence (DNA): TGTGCCAGCAGTGCTGGACAGGTTGGGGAGACCCAGTACTTC. Protein sequence: CASSAGQVGETQYF.

The chain combines TRBV19 with TRBJ2-2, with 7 nucleotides matching TRBD1. The germline V gene encodes CDR1 LNHDA and CDR2 SQIVND (reference sequence). Trimming took 3 bases from V and 3 from J; bases not matched to a gene: 1. The CDR3 runs 14 residues. CDR3 protein: CASSIRGYTGELFF. CDR3 DNA: TGTGCCAGTAGTATCAGGGGGTACACCGGGGAGCTGTTTTTT.

This chain joins TRBV30 and TRBJ1-1, with D possibly being TRBD1 (5 bases). The CDR3 length is 12 residues. The V gene's germline CDR1 is GTSNPN and CDR2 SVGIG (reference sequence). The V gene lost 3 bases and the J gene lost 5 bases, with 10 bases spanning the gap. In DNA, the CDR3 is TGTGCCTGGAGCAGGGATCGGACTGAAGCTTTCTTT. Translated: CAWSRDRTEAFF.

DNA of the CDR3: TGTGCCAGCAGCTTATTGACAGGGGGCCCCCATCAGCCCCAGCATTTT. It yields the protein CASSLLTGGPHQPQHF. The chain carries TRBV11-2 and TRBJ1-5; 10 nucleotides align to TRBD1. This CDR3 contains 16 residues. Germline values: CDR1 SGHAT, CDR2 FQNNGV. Trimming removed 2 bases from V and 5 bases from J; junction bases left unmatched: 6.

The J gene is TRBJ2-1, the V gene TRBV28; 7 nucleotides line up with TRBD2. Per germline, CDR1 MDHEN and CDR2 SYDVKM. The ends lost 1 base at V and 6 bases at J; junction bases unmatched: 6. This CDR3 is 15 amino acids long. CDR3 nucleotide sequence: TGTGCCAGCAGTTTATCCAGTCCGGGGGGCAATGAGCAGTTCTTC. Protein sequence: CASSLSSPGGNEQFF.

This chain joins TRBV5-6 and TRBJ2-7, with D perhaps TRBD2 (5 bases). Deletions cut 4 bases from V and 1 base from J, with 21 bases between. From germline, CDR1 is SGHDT and CDR2 YYEEEE. The CDR3 has 17 amino acids. CDR3 bases: TGTGCCAGCAGCCCCGGGGTCGAAGCGGACGATTCCTACGAGCAGTACTTC. This sequence encodes CASSPGVEADDSYEQYF. Supplemented by reference TRBV5-6 and TRBJ2-7, the full variable domain reads DAGVTQSPTHLIKTRGQQVTLRCSPKSGHDTVSWYQQALGQGPQFIFQYYEEEERQRGNFPDRFSGHQFPNYSSELNVNALLLGDSALYLCASSPGVEADDSYEQYFGPGTRLTVT.

The chain links TRBV11-2 to TRBJ1-6, with D unclear. V was shortened by 5 bases and J by 8 bases, with 19 bases between the two germline ends. This CDR3 region has 16 residues. Germline V gene data show CDR1 as SGHAT and CDR2 as FQNNGV. The CDR3 sequence is CASSTVRGQKDSPLHF. DNA for the CDR3: TGTGCCAGCAGCACGGTGCGAGGTCAAAAAGATTCACCCCTCCACTTT.

The chain combines TRBV4-2 with TRBJ1-1, with 8 bases lining up with TRBD1. Germline CDR1 reads LGHNA; CDR2 reads YNFKEQ. There are 15 residues in the CDR3. With V trimmed by 1 base and J by 10 bases, 11 bases remained unmatched. The CDR3 DNA reads as TGTGCCAGCAGCCAAGCAAGTCTTCTGGACAGGGCAGCTTTCTTT. Translation: CASSQASLLDRAAFF.

The rearrangement joins TRBV11-1 to TRBJ2-4; D ambiguous. Trimming removed 1 base at V and 9 bases at J, with 13 bases between. The CDR3 has 14 amino acids. Germline V gives CDR1 SGHAT, CDR2 FQDESV (reference sequence). The CDR3 DNA follows: TGTGCCAGCAGCTTAGATCGGCGGTCCGGCATTCAGTACTTC. It is translated as CASSLDRRSGIQYF.

The chain joins TRBV6-1 to TRBJ2-3, with 8 nucleotides matching TRBD2. Germline CDR1 MNHNS, CDR2 SASEGT. Trimming took 2 bases from V and 3 from J; bases not matched to a gene: 4. This CDR3 region has 15 residues. The CDR3: CASSEFGGRTDTQYF. The CDR3 DNA is TGTGCCAGCAGTGAATTTGGCGGGAGGACAGATACGCAGTATTTT.

The chain carries TRBV10-3 and TRBJ2-5; 9 bases are shared with TRBD1. The CDR3 contains 17 residues. V was pared by 6 bases and J by 7 bases, with 18 bases of the junction left unmatched. CDR1 ENHRY and CDR2 SYGVKD come from the germline V gene. This CDR3 is CAISLWVRTGVKGTQYF. CDR3 DNA sequence: TGTGCCATCAGCTTATGGGTGAGGACAGGGGTGAAGGGGACCCAGTACTTC.

V gene TRBV5-4 combines with J gene TRBJ2-1; 13 bases align to TRBD2. Per the germline V gene, CDR1 is SGHNT and CDR2 is YYREEE (reference sequence). V was pared by 4 bases and J by 6 bases, with 4 bases of the junction left unmatched. CDR3 length equals 15 residues. Written as DNA, the CDR3 is TGTGCCAGCAGCCCCGGACTAGCGGGAGTCAATGAGCAGTTCTTC. It encodes CASSPGLAGVNEQFF.

The J gene is TRBJ1-3, the V gene TRBV29-1; the D gene is possibly TRBD1 (5 bases). Per germline, CDR1 SQVTM and CDR2 ANQGSEA. The CDR3 is 17 amino acids. Trimming stripped 6 bases from V and 0 bases from J, with 21 bases between. As DNA, the CDR3 is TGCAGCGTCCAACCTTCGGACGGGGGTTACTCTGGAAACACCATATATTTT. Translated, it gives CSVQPSDGGYSGNTIYF.

The rearrangement links TRBV9 to TRBJ2-2; D unresolved. The CDR3 consists of 12 residues. The V end lost 4 bases, the J end lost 7 bases, and 8 bases lay between the germline ends. Germline V lookup: CDR1 SGDLS, CDR2 YYNGEE. CDR3 in amino acids: CASSNSGGELFF. CDR3 bases: TGTGCCAGCAGCAACTCCGGCGGGGAGCTGTTTTTT. Variable domain in full (rest from reference TRBV9 and TRBJ2-2): DSGVTQTPKHLITATGQRVTLRCSPRSGDLSVYWYQQSLDQGLQFLIQYYNGEERAKGNILERFSAQQFPDLHSELNLSSLELGDSALYFCASSNSGGELFFGEGSRLTVL.

The J gene is TRBJ2-5, the V gene TRBV10-3; weak D call: TRBD2 (6 bases). The germline V and J ends were trimmed by 8 bases and 4 bases, with 17 bases remaining between them. The CDR3 loop spans 14 amino acids. Germline CDR1 ENHRY, CDR2 SYGVKD. For the CDR3, the DNA is TGTGCCATCTCCGAGGCAGGGACTCGAGAGACCCAGTACTTC. It translates to CAISEAGTRETQYF.

V gene TRBV6-1 combines with J gene TRBJ1-1, with D perhaps TRBD1 (6 bases). The CDR3 length is 17 residues. V was pared by 0 bases and J by 3 bases, with 17 bases between. The germline V gene has CDR1 MNHNS and CDR2 SASEGT. CDR3: CASSEAEPGHTYTEAFF. The CDR3 DNA reads as TGTGCCAGCAGTGAAGCCGAGCCGGGACACACTTACACTGAAGCTTTCTTT.

The chain employs TRBV2 and TRBJ2-3; no reliable D call. The CDR3 sequence is 14 residues long. Germline CDR1 reads SNHLY; CDR2 reads FYNNEI. Between the trimmed V and J ends, which lost 8 bases and 0 bases, there was a span of 12 bases. CDR3 protein: CASQLLPSTDTQYF. CDR3 coding DNA: TGTGCCAGCCAACTCTTGCCTAGCACAGATACGCAGTATTTT.

The V and J genes are TRBV6-1 and TRBJ2-1; TRBD2 is a possible D gene (7 bases). Trimming took 2 bases from V and 7 from J, leaving 12 bases between them. The CDR3 covers 14 residues. The V gene's germline CDR1 is MNHNS and CDR2 SASEGT. CDR3 sequence: CASSETGGMNEQFF. The DNA of the CDR3 is TGTGCCAGCAGTGAAACGGGGGGCATGAATGAGCAGTTCTTC.